Shown below are 11 T cell receptor beta chains from a single sample sequenced in a study of T cells in Graves' hyperthyroidism and ophthalmopathy. Researchers amplified the TCR beta CDR3 regions from RNA transcripts. TCR CDR3 regions were first amplified by RT-PCR with HTBI primers. Each CDR3 protein gets one entry after TCRdb re-called the multiplex PCR reads with MiXCR. The sample has roughly 570,000 distinct CDR3 sequences, 15% to 17% seen once. The material sequenced was blood. The source is a woman aged 30 to 39 with Graves' hyperthyroidism.

The rearrangement joins TRBV19 to TRBJ2-3, with a weak D call TRBD2 (6 bases). Looked up from germline, CDR1 is LNHDA and CDR2 is SQIVND (reference sequence). V gave up 6 bases and J gave up 6 bases, with 10 bases separating them. The CDR3 sequence is 12 residues long. The CDR3 sequence is CASSGSLDTQYF. In DNA form, the CDR3 reads TGTGCCAGTAGCGGGAGTCTGGATACGCAGTATTTT.

This clonotype was seen at least ten times. CDR3 DNA sequence: TGTGCCAGCAGTGAAGGGCCCGAGCAGTACTTC. Protein: CASSEGPEQYF. The rearrangement joins TRBV6-1 to TRBJ2-7; D ambiguous. Trimming removed 1 base from V and 6 bases from J, with 4 bases in between. Germline lookup yields CDR1 MNHNS and CDR2 SASEGT. This CDR3 is built from 11 residues.

This clonotype was observed many times. V and J are TRBV6-6 and TRBJ2-1; 8 bases are a match to TRBD2. CDR3 length: 15 amino acids. Germline-derived CDR1 and CDR2 are MNHNY and SVGAGI (reference sequence). V gave up 0 bases and J gave up 6 bases; unmatched junction bases: 4. CDR3 DNA: TGTGCCAGCAGTTACTCCCTAGCGGGCGCCAATGAGCAGTTCTTC. This sequence encodes CASSYSLAGANEQFF.

In its sample, this clonotype was seen a few times. This chain joins TRBV4-1 and TRBJ1-5; 7 nucleotides line up with TRBD1. The CDR3 is 13 amino acids. CDR1 and CDR2 (germline): MGHRA, YSYEKL. V shed 1 base and J 11 bases; nucleotides not matched to a gene: 5. DNA of the CDR3: TGCGCCAGCAGCCAAGGACAGGGATGGGCCCAGCATTTT. Its translation: CASSQGQGWAQHF.

This clonotype appeared many times. V gene TRBV11-2 combines with J gene TRBJ2-7; 8 nucleotides match TRBD1. V was clipped by 1 base and J by 5 bases; unmatched bases: 4. In germline, CDR1 is SGHAT, CDR2 FQNNGV. The CDR3 consists of 14 residues. CDR3 amino acids: CASSLGWTGNEQYF. The CDR3 DNA sequence: TGTGCCAGCAGCTTAGGCTGGACAGGGAACGAGCAGTACTTC.

There are many counts of this clonotype. The chain couples TRBV6-1 to TRBJ2-3; tentatively, D is TRBD1 (6 bases). In germline, CDR1 is MNHNS, CDR2 SASEGT. Trimming removed 5 bases from V and 4 bases from J, with 10 bases in between. This CDR3 has 13 residues. CDR3 sequence reads: CASSLQGSDTQYF. The CDR3 region has the DNA TGTGCCAGCAGTCTACAGGGATCAGATACGCAGTATTTT.

This clonotype was observed a handful of times. This chain connects TRBV19 to TRBJ1-1; D not certain. Looked up from germline, CDR1 is LNHDA and CDR2 is SQIVND (reference sequence). V was cut by 3 bases and J by 7 bases, with 9 bases left in between. The CDR3 extends over 12 amino acids. CDR3 protein: CASSIGRSEAFF. CDR3 nucleotide sequence: TGTGCCAGTAGTATCGGCCGGAGTGAAGCTTTCTTT.

This clonotype was observed many times. The rearrangement uses TRBV2 and TRBJ2-2, with D uncertain. The CDR3 runs 15 residues. V lost 2 bases and J lost 3, with 10 bases in between. Germline CDR1 SNHLY, CDR2 FYNNEI. The CDR3 sequence is CASSERPSYTGELFF. The CDR3 DNA is TGTGCCAGCAGTGAACGGCCCTCCTACACCGGGGAGCTGTTTTTT.

This clonotype was counted many times. The V gene is TRBV2, the J gene TRBJ2-2, with D possibly being TRBD1 (6 bases). The germline V gene has CDR1 SNHLY and CDR2 FYNNEI. This CDR3 has 15 amino acids. V lost 3 bases and J 7 bases, leaving 15 bases between the germline ends. The CDR3 protein is CASSEDSPWVGELFF. DNA of the CDR3: TGTGCCAGCAGTGAGGACAGCCCTTGGGTCGGGGAGCTGTTTTTT.

At least ten counts were recorded for this clonotype. The rearrangement uses TRBV10-1 and TRBJ1-1, with unresolved D. CDR1 is WNHNN and CDR2 is SYGVQD in the germline V gene (reference sequence). Trimming shortened V by 0 bases and J by 10 bases, and 18 bases separated the two germline ends. This CDR3 has 15 residues. CDR3 DNA sequence: TGCGCCAGCAGTGAGTCGAAGGTCAATACAGCGAGAGCTTTCTTT. Translation: CASSESKVNTARAFF.

This sequence joins TRBV4-2 and TRBJ2-5, with D possibly being TRBD1 or TRBD2 (6 bases each). Per the germline V gene, CDR1 is LGHNA and CDR2 is YNFKEQ. V lost 5 bases, J lost 1 base, and 14 bases lay in between. The CDR3 totals 15 residues. The DNA of the CDR3 is TGTGCCAGCAGCTGGGGGGCGGCGGGCCAAGAGACCCAGTACTTC. This sequence encodes CASSWGAAGQETQYF.